This T cell receptor (beta chain) was sequenced in a study of T cells in Graves' hyperthyroidism and ophthalmopathy. Amplified TCR beta CDR3 regions came from RNA transcripts. TCR CDR3 regions were first amplified by RT-PCR with HTBI primers. TCRdb passed the multiplex PCR reads through MiXCR, listing each CDR3 protein once. The table has 500,000 to 600,000 distinct CDR3 sequences, about a sixth seen once. This CDR3 has 17 residues. Per germline, CDR1 SEHNR and CDR2 FQNEAQ (reference sequence). The V end lost 1 base, the J end lost 0 bases, and 13 bases lay between the germline ends. 10 ml of fresh peripheral blood supplied the PBMCs.

V usage is TRBV7-9 and J usage is TRBJ2-1, with D unresolved. The sample consisted of blood. This TCR was sampled from a woman aged 18-29 years with Graves' hyperthyroidism. CDR3 sequence: CASSLVINLISYNEQFF. The CDR3 DNA sequence: TGTGCCAGCAGCTTAGTCATCAACTTAATCTCCTACAATGAGCAGTTCTTC. Filled out from reference TRBV7-9 and TRBJ2-1, the complete variable domain reads DTGVSQNPRHKITKRGQNVTFRCDPISEHNRLYWYRQTLGQGPEFLTYFQNEAQLEKSRLLSDRFSAERPKGSFSTLEIQRTEQGDSAMYLCASSLVINLISYNEQFFGPGTRLTVL.